The present T cell receptor (beta chain) was sequenced within a study of pediatric ulcerative colitis. On the study more broadly: Ulcerative colitis patients had pancolitis or left-sided colitis, with confirming histology.

In the case of this clone: Its antigen remains unknown.

The CDR3 length is 15 residues. The germline gives CDR1 MDHEN, CDR2 SYDVKM. Trimming pared 6 bases from V and 5 bases from J, leaving 18 bases between. The rectum was sampled with one to two pinch biopsies at colonoscopy. Assay: immunoSEQ multiplex PCR; the TCRdb copy retains only in-frame clones and omits some. The profile shows under 50,000 clones, 78% of them singletons. Regarding the study as a whole: Rectal pinch biopsies may include blood-derived T cells.

This sequence was found in a girl aged 10 to 17 with moderate ulcerative colitis. The V call is TRBV28, the J call TRBJ2-3; TRBD1 might be the D (7 bases). The sample comprised gut tissue. This CDR3 is CASRQDREDLDTQYF. The CDR3 nucleotides are TGTGCCAGCAGACAAGACAGGGAGGATTTAGATACGCAGTATTTT.